This T cell receptor beta chain appears in the sequencing data of a study of T-cell reconstitution after alpha-beta-depleted transplantation in children. Study-level points and caveats: Where some patients showed high TCRbeta diversity at day 60, it came from recipient T cells and thymic progenitors that had survived. Hyperexpanded clones declined; after one year, newly produced T cells mostly supplied diversity. Expanded graft clones numbering several hundred reportedly gave rise to alpha-beta T cells about two months after transplant.

The CDR3 is made up of 15 amino acids. Germline loops: CDR1 SGHRS, CDR2 YFSETQ. Trimming pared 5 bases from V and 2 bases from J, leaving 16 bases between. Construction of the TCRbeta library involved unique molecular identifiers. TCRdb itself ran the PCR reads through MiXCR, one entry per CDR3 protein. The data hold about 580,000 distinct CDR3 sequences, with around 27% observed a single time. As for this clonotype: The target antigen is unknown.

The chain links TRBV5-1 to TRBJ2-5; D remains ambiguous. This sequence originates from a boy in the first two years of life with Wiskott-Aldrich syndrome, due to receive a stem cell transplant. Source: PBMCs, taken before TCRalphabeta/CD19-depleted stem cell transplant. CDR3 DNA: TGCGCCAGCAGTCCAAACACCGTGGTACAAGAGACCCAGTACTTC. Its protein is CASSPNTVVQETQYF.